These T cell receptor beta chains were read from a single sample in a study of T cell repertoires in cytomegalovirus infection. Using its own MiXCR run on the reads, TCRdb lists one record per CDR3 protein. The repertoire consists of around 750,000 distinct CDR3 sequences, with 32% occurring once and the leading ten covering around 12%. Their antigens are not known. The material sequenced was cultured CD8+ T cells from PBMCs, taken from culture after CMV antigen stimulation. The receptors come from a human donor in good health (CMV status not recorded). Some clones in this sample may be carry-over from other donors' samples. Both conserved end residues are part of each CDR3.

>TRBV7-8
CASSSTVGETQYF
>TRBV7-9
CASRWEEAEKLFF
>TRBV4-2
CASSPPRVRVNTEAFF
>TRBV6-2/TRBV6-3
CASSRTGQGSNQPQHF
>TRBV28
CASFWDRAEFTTGELFF
>TRBV7-6
CASSSGLAGVAEQFF
>TRBV12-3/TRBV12-4
CASSPGVPQYF
>TRBV12-3/TRBV12-4
CASSLSSRYEQYF
>TRBV5-4
CASSPPSMGGTDTQYF
>TRBV7-9
CASSLVQGTYGYTF
>TRBV5-4
CASSQEGIRLASTDTQYF
>TRBV7-8
CASSQRRAGQETQYF
>TRBV20-1
CSARGPDSYEQYF
>TRBV7-6
CASSFFQAGVLETRYF
>TRBV7-6
CASSLAPSDTQYF
>TRBV6-1
CASSETIRGSSYEQYF
>TRBV2
CASRGGEQYF
>TRBV2
CASRGEGRANEKLFF
>TRBV27
CASRNSGQLNTEAFF
>TRBV6-5
CASSPSENEQFF
>TRBV19
CASGPILQGTRELFF
>TRBV6-4
CANSDSTGALTEAFF
>TRBV7-6
CASSLRGYEVLETQYF
>TRBV19
CASSWTSGQNEQFF
>TRBV27
CASSPRGGRTHGYTF
>TRBV4-1
CASSPTPQGAIEAFF
>TRBV2
CASKRGPSTDTQYF
>TRBV11-1
CASSPPGTGDYNEQFF
>TRBV7-8
CASSSNGELFF
>TRBV13
CASSLQGHIQYF
>TRBV7-8
CASSSYYGYTF